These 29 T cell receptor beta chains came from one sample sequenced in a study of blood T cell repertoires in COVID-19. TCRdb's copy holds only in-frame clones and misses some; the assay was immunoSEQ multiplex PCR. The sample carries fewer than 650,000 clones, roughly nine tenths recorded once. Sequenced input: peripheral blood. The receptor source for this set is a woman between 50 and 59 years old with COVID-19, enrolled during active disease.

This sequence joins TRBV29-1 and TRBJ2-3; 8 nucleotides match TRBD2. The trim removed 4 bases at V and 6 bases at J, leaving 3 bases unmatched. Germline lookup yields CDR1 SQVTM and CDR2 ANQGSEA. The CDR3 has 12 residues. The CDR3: CSVAGGADTQYF. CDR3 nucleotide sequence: TGCAGCGTTGCCGGGGGGGCCGATACGCAGTATTTT.

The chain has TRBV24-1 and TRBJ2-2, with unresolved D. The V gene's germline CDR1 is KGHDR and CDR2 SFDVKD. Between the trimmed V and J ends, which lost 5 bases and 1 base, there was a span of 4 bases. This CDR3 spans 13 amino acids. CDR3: CATSGRNTGELFF. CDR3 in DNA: TGTGCCACCAGTGGGAGGAACACCGGGGAGCTGTTTTTT.

In DNA, the CDR3 is TGTGCCAGCAGTCCCCAGGGAAATGAAAAACTGTTTTTT. It yields the protein CASSPQGNEKLFF. The chain links TRBV12-3 or TRBV12-4 to TRBJ1-4; possible D gene TRBD1, 5 bases. This CDR3 comprises 13 residues. V was pared by 5 bases and J by 5 bases, with 9 bases between.

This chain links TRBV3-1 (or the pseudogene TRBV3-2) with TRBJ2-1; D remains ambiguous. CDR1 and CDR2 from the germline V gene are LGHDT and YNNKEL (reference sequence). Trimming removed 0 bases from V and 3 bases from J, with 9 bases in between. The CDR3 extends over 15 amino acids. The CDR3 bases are TGTGCCAGCAGCCAAGAAGAGAGCTTCTACAATGAGCAGTTCTTC. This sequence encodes CASSQEESFYNEQFF.

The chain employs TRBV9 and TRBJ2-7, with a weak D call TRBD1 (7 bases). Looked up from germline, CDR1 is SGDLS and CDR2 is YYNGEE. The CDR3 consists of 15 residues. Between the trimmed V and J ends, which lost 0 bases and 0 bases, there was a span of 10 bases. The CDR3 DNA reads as TGTGCCAGCAGCGTAGGGAGGGGGCCCTCCTACGAGCAGTACTTC. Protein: CASSVGRGPSYEQYF.

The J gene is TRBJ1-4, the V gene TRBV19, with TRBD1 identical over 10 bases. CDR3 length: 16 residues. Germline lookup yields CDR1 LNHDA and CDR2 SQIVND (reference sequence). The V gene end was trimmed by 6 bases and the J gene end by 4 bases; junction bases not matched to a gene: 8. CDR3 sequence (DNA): TGTGCCAGTAGCACCGGGACAGGGGCCTTTAATGAAAAACTGTTTTTT. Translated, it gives CASSTGTGAFNEKLFF.

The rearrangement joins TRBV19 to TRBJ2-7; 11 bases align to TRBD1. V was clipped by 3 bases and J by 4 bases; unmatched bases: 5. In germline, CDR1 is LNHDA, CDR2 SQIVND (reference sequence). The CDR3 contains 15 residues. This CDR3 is CASSIPGTGGYEQYF. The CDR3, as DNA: TGTGCCAGTAGTATCCCTGGGACAGGGGGGTACGAGCAGTACTTC.

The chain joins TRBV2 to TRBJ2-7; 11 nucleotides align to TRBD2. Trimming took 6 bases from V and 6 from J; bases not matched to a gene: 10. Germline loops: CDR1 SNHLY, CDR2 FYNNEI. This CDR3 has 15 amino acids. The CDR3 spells CASRAGLAAGREQYF. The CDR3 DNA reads TGTGCCAGCAGGGCGGGACTAGCGGCGGGCCGCGAGCAGTACTTC. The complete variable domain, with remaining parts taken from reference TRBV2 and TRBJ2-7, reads EPEVTQTPSHQVTQMGQEVILRCVPISNHLYFYWYRQILGQKVEFLVSFYNNEISEKSEIFDDQFSVERPDGSNFTLKIRSTKLEDSAMYFCASRAGLAAGREQYFGPGTRLTVT.

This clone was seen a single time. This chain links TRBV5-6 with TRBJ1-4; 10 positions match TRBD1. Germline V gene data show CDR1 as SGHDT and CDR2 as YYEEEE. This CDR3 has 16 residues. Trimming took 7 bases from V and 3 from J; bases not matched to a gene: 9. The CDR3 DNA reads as TGTGCCAGCGTTGCCCGGGACAGGGGTGCTAATGAAAAACTGTTTTTT. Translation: CASVARDRGANEKLFF.

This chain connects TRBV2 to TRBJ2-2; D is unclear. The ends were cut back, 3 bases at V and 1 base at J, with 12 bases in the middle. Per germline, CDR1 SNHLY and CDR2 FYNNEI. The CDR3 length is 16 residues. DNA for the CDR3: TGTGCCAGCAGTGACCCGCAGGCACAGAACACCGGGGAGCTGTTTTTT. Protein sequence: CASSDPQAQNTGELFF.

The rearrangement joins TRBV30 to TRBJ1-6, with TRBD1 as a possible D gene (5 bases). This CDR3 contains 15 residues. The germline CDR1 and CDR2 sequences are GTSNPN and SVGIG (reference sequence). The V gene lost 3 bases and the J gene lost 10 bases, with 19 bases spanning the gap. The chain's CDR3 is CAWRYTRDYGSPLHF. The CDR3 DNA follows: TGTGCCTGGAGATATACCCGGGACTATGGATCACCCCTCCACTTT.

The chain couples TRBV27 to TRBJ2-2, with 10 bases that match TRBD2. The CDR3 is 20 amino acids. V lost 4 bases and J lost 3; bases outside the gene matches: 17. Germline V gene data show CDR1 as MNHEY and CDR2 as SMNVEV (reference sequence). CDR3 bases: TGTGCCAGCAGTTGGGCTCCCACCTTAGCGGGGGGAGAGGACACCGGGGAGCTGTTTTTT. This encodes CASSWAPTLAGGEDTGELFF.

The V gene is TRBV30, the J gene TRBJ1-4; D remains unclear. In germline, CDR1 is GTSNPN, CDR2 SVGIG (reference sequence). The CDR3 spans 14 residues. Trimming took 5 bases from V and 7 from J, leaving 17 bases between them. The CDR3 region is CAWGPYTAGEKLFF. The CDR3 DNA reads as TGTGCCTGGGGGCCCTATACAGCGGGTGAAAAACTGTTTTTT.

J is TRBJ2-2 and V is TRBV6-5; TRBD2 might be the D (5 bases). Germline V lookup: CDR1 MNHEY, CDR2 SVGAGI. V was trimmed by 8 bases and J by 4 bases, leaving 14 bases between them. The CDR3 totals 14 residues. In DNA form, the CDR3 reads TGTGCCAGCCGGGCCAAGAGGGCCACCGGGGAGCTGTTTTTT. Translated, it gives CASRAKRATGELFF.

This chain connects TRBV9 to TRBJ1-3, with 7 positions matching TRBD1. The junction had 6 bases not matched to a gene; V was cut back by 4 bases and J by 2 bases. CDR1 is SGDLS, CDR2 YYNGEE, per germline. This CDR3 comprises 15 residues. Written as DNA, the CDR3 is TGTGCCAGCAGCCCCGTTCAGGGGGCTGGAAACACCATATATTTT. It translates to CASSPVQGAGNTIYF.

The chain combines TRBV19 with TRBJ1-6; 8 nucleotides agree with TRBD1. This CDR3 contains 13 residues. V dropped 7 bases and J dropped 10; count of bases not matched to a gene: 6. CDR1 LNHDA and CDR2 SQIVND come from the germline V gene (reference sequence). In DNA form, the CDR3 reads TGTGCCAGTAATACAGGGGGTGAATCACCCCTCCACTTT. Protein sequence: CASNTGGESPLHF.

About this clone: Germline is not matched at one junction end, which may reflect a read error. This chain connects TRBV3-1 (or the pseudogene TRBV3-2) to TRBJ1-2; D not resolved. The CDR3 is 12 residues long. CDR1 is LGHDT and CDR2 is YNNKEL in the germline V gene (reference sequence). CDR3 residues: CASSQGQTHTNF. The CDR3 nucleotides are TGTGCCAGCAGCCAAGGACAAACCCACACAAACTTC.

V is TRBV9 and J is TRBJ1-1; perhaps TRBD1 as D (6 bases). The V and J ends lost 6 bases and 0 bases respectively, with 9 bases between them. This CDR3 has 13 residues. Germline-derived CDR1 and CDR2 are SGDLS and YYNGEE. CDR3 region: CASKGGMNTEAFF. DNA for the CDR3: TGTGCCAGCAAGGGGGGGATGAACACTGAAGCTTTCTTT.

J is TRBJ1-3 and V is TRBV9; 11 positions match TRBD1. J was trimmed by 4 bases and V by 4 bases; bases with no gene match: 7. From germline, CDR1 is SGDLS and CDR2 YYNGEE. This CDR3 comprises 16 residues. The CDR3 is CASSIRDRGSGNTIYF. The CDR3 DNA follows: TGTGCCAGCAGCATCCGGGACAGGGGGTCAGGAAACACCATATATTTT.

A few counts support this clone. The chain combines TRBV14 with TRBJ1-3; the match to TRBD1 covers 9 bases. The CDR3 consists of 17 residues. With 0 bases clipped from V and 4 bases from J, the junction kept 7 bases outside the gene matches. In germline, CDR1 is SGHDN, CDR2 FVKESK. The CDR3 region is CASSQDPGQGLGNTIYF. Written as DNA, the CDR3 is TGTGCCAGCAGCCAAGACCCGGGACAGGGTCTCGGAAACACCATATATTTT.

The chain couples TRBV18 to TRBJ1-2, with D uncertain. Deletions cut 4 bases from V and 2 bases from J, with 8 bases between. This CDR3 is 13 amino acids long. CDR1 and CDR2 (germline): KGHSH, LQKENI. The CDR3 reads CASSQVGNYGYTF. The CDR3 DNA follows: TGTGCCAGCTCACAGGTGGGCAACTATGGCTACACCTTC.

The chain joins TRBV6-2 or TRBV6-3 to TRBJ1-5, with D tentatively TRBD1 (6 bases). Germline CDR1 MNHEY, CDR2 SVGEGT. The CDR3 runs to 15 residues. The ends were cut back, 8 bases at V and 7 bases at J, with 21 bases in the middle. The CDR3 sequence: CASRSDQGRRQPQHF. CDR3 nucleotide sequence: TGTGCCAGCCGTTCCGATCAGGGGCGGCGGCAGCCCCAGCATTTT.

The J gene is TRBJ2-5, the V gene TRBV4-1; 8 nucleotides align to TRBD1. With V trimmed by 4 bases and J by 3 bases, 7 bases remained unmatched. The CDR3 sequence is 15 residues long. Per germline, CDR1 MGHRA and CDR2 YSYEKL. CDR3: CASSRGQGREETQYF. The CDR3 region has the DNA TGCGCCAGCAGCCGCGGACAGGGCCGTGAAGAGACCCAGTACTTC.

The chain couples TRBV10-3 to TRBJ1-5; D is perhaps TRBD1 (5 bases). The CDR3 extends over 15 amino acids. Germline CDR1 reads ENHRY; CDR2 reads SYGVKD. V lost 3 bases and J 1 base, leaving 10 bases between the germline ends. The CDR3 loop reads CAISEAGRSNQPQHF. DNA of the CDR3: TGTGCCATCAGTGAAGCAGGGCGAAGCAATCAGCCCCAGCATTTT.

The CDR3 nucleotides are TGCGCCAGCACAGGGCCCAACGAGCAGTACTTC. Translated: CASTGPNEQYF. The gene calls are TRBV5-1 and TRBJ2-7; tentative D call: TRBD1 (5 bases). V dropped 6 bases and J dropped 5 bases, with 9 bases sitting between them. The germline V gene encodes CDR1 SGHRS and CDR2 YFSETQ. This CDR3 has 11 amino acids.

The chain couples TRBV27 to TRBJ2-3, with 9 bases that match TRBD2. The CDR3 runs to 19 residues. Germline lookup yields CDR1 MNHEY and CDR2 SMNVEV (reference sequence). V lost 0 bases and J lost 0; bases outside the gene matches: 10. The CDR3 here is CASSLSGLAGKPSTDTQYF. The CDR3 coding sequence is TGTGCCAGCAGTTTATCCGGCCTAGCGGGAAAACCTAGCACAGATACGCAGTATTTT.

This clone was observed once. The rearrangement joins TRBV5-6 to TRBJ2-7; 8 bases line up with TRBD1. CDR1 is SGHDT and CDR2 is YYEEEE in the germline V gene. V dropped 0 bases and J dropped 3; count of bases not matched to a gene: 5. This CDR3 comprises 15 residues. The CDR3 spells CASSLVGQGIYEQYF. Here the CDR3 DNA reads TGTGCCAGCAGCTTGGTAGGACAGGGCATCTACGAGCAGTACTTC.

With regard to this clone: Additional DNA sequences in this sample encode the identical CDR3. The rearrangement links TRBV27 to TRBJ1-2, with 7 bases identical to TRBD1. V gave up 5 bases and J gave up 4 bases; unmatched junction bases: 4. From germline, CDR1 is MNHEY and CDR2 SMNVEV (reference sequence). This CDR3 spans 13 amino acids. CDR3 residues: CASSSRDSYGYTF. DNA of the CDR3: TGTGCCAGCAGTAGCCGGGACAGCTATGGCTACACCTTC.

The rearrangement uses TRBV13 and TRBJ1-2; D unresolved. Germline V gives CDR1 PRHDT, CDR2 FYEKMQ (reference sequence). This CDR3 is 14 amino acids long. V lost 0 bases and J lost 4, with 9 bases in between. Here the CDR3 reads CASSLGQASYGYTF. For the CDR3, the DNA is TGTGCCAGCAGCTTAGGGCAGGCTTCCTATGGCTACACCTTC.